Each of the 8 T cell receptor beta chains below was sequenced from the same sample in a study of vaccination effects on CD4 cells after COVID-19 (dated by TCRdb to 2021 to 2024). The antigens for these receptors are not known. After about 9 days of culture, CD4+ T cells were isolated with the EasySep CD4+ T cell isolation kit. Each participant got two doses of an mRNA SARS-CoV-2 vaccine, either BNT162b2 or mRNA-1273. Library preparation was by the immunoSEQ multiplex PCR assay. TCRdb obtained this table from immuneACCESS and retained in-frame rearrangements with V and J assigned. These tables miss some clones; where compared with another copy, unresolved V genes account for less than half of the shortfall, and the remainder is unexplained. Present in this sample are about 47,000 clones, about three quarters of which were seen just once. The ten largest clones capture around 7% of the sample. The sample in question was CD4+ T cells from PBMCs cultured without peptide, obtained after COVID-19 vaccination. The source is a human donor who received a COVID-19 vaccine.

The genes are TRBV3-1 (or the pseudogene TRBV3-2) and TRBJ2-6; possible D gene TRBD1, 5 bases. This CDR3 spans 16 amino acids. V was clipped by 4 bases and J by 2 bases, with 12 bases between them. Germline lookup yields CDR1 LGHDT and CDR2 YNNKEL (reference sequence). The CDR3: CASSPGGRAGANVLTF. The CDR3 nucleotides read TGTGCCAGCAGCCCGGGCGGCAGGGCTGGGGCCAACGTCCTGACTTTC.

CDR3 nucleotide sequence: TGTGCCAGCAGCCCCGGTACGGGGTCACCCCTCCACTTT. Translated: CASSPGTGSPLHF. The rearrangement links TRBV11-3 to TRBJ1-6; D remains unclear. The CDR3 runs to 13 residues. Trimming shortened V by 5 bases and J by 10 bases, and 12 bases separated the two germline ends. Germline CDR1 reads SGHNT; CDR2 reads YENEEA.

This CDR3 is CASTVGPKSDTQYF. CDR3 sequence (DNA): TGTGCCAGCACCGTCGGGCCAAAATCAGATACGCAGTATTTT. The chain combines TRBV2 with TRBJ2-3; unclear D gene. Trimming cost V 7 bases and J 4 bases, with 15 bases left between them. CDR1 is SNHLY, CDR2 FYNNEI, per germline. The CDR3 length is 14 residues.

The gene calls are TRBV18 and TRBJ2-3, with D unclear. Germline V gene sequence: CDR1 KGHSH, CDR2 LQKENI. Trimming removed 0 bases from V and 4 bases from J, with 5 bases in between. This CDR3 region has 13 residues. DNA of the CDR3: TGTGCCAGCTCACCACCTTCCGCAGATACGCAGTATTTT. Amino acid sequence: CASSPPSADTQYF.

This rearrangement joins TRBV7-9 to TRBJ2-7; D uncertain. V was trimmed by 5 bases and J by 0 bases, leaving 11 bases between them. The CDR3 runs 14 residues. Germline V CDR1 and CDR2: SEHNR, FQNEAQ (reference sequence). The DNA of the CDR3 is TGTGCCAGCAGCCCTCGATCCAGCTCCTACGAGCAGTACTTC. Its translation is CASSPRSSSYEQYF.

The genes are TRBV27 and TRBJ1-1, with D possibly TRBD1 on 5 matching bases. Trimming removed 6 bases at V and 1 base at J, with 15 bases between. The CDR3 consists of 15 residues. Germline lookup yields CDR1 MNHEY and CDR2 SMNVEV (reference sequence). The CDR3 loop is CASSPLGGENTEAFF. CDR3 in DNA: TGTGCCAGCAGCCCCTTGGGGGGGGAGAACACTGAAGCTTTCTTT.

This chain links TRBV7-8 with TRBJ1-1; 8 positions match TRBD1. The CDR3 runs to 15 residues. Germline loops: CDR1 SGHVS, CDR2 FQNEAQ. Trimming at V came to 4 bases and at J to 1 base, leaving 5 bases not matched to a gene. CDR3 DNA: TGTGCCAGCAGCTCCAGACAGGGGACGAACACTGAAGCTTTCTTT. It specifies CASSSRQGTNTEAFF. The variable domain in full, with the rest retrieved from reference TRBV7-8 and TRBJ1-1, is GAGVSQSPRYKVAKRGQDVALRCDPISGHVSLFWYQQALGQGPEFLTYFQNEAQLDKSGLPSDRFFAERPEGSVSTLKIQRTQQEDSAVYLCASSSRQGTNTEAFFGQGTRLTVV.

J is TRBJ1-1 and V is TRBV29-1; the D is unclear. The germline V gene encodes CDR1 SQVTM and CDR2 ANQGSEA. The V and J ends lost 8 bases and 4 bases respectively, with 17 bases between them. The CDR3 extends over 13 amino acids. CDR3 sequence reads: CSIAAGAGTEAFF. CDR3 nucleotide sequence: TGCAGCATCGCGGCAGGTGCTGGCACTGAAGCTTTCTTT. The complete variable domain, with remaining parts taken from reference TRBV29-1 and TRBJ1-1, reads SAVISQKPSRDICQRGTSLTIQCQVDSQVTMMFWYRQQPGQSLTLIATANQGSEATYESGFVIDKFPISRPNLTFSTLTVSNMSPEDSSIYLCSIAAGAGTEAFFGQGTRLTVV.